Below, 6 T cell receptor beta chains from the same sample are listed, as sequenced in a study of beta chain features in type 1 diabetes. General study results and limits: The study found moderately but significantly shorter TCRB CDR3s in all four CD4+ subsets of Type 1 diabetes patients.

Expressed TCRB transcripts were sequenced, since all the RNA that had been isolated was reverse transcribed. Clones were sequenced by immunoSEQ multiplex PCR, and TCRdb holds only the in-frame ones, with some missing. The table lists approximately 260,000 clones, around 21% of them singletons. These receptors lack a known antigen. The specimen sequenced was naive CD4+ T cells from blood. These receptors originate from a woman aged 40 to 49 with type 1 diabetes.

This rearrangement joins TRBV28 to TRBJ2-2; D unclear. Trimming stripped 7 bases from V and 3 bases from J, with 15 bases between. CDR3 length: 15 amino acids. The germline CDR1 and CDR2 sequences are MDHEN and SYDVKM. CDR3 in amino acids: CASTPRSGDTGELFF. Written as DNA, the CDR3 is TGTGCCAGCACCCCGAGGTCGGGTGACACCGGGGAGCTGTTTTTT. The full variable domain, its missing parts supplied by reference TRBV28 and TRBJ2-2, is DVKVTQSSRYLVKRTGEKVFLECVQDMDHENMFWYRQDPGLGLRLIYFSYDVKMKEKGDIPEGYSVSREKKERFSLILESASTNQTSMYLCASTPRSGDTGELFFGEGSRLTVL.

This clone occurred a few times. The V call is TRBV28, the J call TRBJ2-2; D perhaps matches TRBD2 (6 bases). Trimming removed 5 bases at V and 6 bases at J, with 19 bases between. CDR1 and CDR2 (germline): MDHEN, SYDVKM. The CDR3 extends over 16 amino acids. The CDR3: CASSPWDFVVAGELFF. The CDR3 nucleotides are TGTGCCAGCAGTCCTTGGGACTTCGTCGTGGCCGGGGAGCTGTTTTTT.

This clone came up once. The chain uses TRBV6-6 and TRBJ1-3; D is perhaps TRBD1 (5 bases). In germline, CDR1 is MNHNY, CDR2 SVGAGI (reference sequence). This CDR3 is 13 amino acids long. Trimming shortened V by 5 bases and J by 3 bases, and 8 bases separated the two germline ends. The CDR3 spells CASSPGDGNTIYF. CDR3 coding DNA: TGTGCCAGCAGTCCGGGGGATGGAAACACCATATATTTT.

The J gene is TRBJ1-5, the V gene TRBV29-1; 9 bases match TRBD1. The CDR3 spans 13 residues. Trimming removed 5 bases from V and 6 bases from J; junction bases left unmatched: 5. From germline, CDR1 is SQVTM and CDR2 ANQGSEA. The CDR3 is CSVQGQGGQPQHF. The CDR3 DNA follows: TGCAGCGTTCAGGGACAGGGAGGTCAGCCCCAGCATTTT.

The rearrangement joins TRBV28 to TRBJ2-1; 9 bases match TRBD2. The germline V gene encodes CDR1 MDHEN and CDR2 SYDVKM. The CDR3 runs 15 residues. Losses at the gene ends were 3 bases for V and 9 bases for J; bases not matched to a gene: 9. The CDR3 loop reads CASSLTSGTYGEQFF. The CDR3, as DNA: TGTGCCAGCAGTTTGACTAGCGGCACCTACGGTGAGCAGTTCTTC. Full variable domain (outside the CDR3, taken from reference TRBV28 and TRBJ2-1): DVKVTQSSRYLVKRTGEKVFLECVQDMDHENMFWYRQDPGLGLRLIYFSYDVKMKEKGDIPEGYSVSREKKERFSLILESASTNQTSMYLCASSLTSGTYGEQFFGPGTRLTVL.

This clone was detected once. This chain joins TRBV28 and TRBJ2-2; TRBD2 aligns across 7 bases. The germline V gene has CDR1 MDHEN and CDR2 SYDVKM. CDR3 size: 17 residues. After removal of 3 bases from V and 3 bases from J, the junction contained 10 bases not matched to a gene. CDR3 region: CASSFSGREWDTGELFF. In DNA form, the CDR3 reads TGTGCCAGCAGTTTTAGTGGGCGGGAGTGGGACACCGGGGAGCTGTTTTTT.